What follows is one T cell receptor beta chain and its context. This clonotype occurred many times. The antigen it recognizes is unknown. No much larger clonotype is one base removed from it; base qualities were not supplied. This sample was taken from a study of breast tumors, draining lymph nodes, adjacent tissues listed by TCRdb under 2016. For the study in its entirety: Breast cancer patients provided tumor, adjacent nontumor tissue and axillary lymph nodes, and the study compared the TCR beta repertoires across these three sources. The study was designed to assess the relationships and possible T-cell exchange between tumor, surrounding tissue and draining lymph node repertoires in human breast cancer.

V is pared back by 0 bases and J by 4 bases, with 9 bases lying between the germline termini. The CDR3 covers 15 residues, taking in both the cysteine and the phenylalanine. Kept here is only the CDR3 DNA, which spans 45 bases and is read in frame from base 1. Looking up the germline V gene yields CDR1 LGHNA and CDR2 YSLEER. Lymph node samples came from the axillary draining lymph nodes of breast cancer patients. The sequencer was an Illumina HiSeq 2000. Multiplex PCR amplification was used to build the TCR beta chain libraries. High-throughput sequencing was used to analyze the amplified TCR beta chain products. Using fastp trimming at Q25 and MiXCR clonotype assembly, TCRdb reanalyzed the public sequencing data and kept in-frame beta chains. Identical CDR3 proteins give one entry, which carries the most common genes and DNA. The sample table lists roughly 80,000 distinct CDR3 sequences, approximately 19% of them with a count of one. About 2.2% of the sample goes to the ten largest clones.

Results and caveats for the whole study, not just this receptor: The data were judged consistent with most tumor T cells deriving from the lymph node and then expanding within tumor tissue. The similarity between tumor and nontumor tissue repertoires was significantly greater in luminal-like breast cancer than in basal-like breast cancer. T-cell repertoire diversity in tumors was found to be lower than in lymph nodes but higher than in nontumor tissue, and preferential V and J gene usage was observed. The conclusion that tumor T cells originate in lymph nodes was presented as consistent with a hypothesis rather than as directly demonstrated.

The sequence links TRBV4-3 to TRBJ2-2, with the D gene tentatively TRBD1 or TRBD2, based on 5 matching bases in each. This receptor was identified in a female donor with breast cancer. Some clones in this sample may be carry-over from other donors' samples. Sequencing was performed on axillary lymph node tissue. DNA sequence: TGCGCCAGCAGCCAAGATAAGGGGACCACCGGGGAGCTGTTTTTT. Its protein reads: CASSQDKGTTGELFF.